The following is a T cell receptor (beta chain) sequence with its context. Its binding antigen is unknown. Per-nucleotide qualities are absent, and no much larger clonotype sits a single base away. For the CD8 naive samples, CD45RO-negative cells were positively selected for CCR7, yielding a CD45RA+CCR7+ population from which TemRA cells were excluded. The donors were healthy, HIV-negative adults with no recently reported acute infections or vaccinations. Every donor was a Caucasian adult living in Nashville, Tennessee, USA. Blood was obtained by leukapheresis, after which PBMCs were separated by Ficoll-Histopaque density gradient centrifugation and cryopreserved in liquid nitrogen vapor phase. Purity and quantity of every magnetically sorted T cell population were checked by analytical flow cytometry. From each sorted fraction, genomic DNA was isolated and quantified by UV absorbance on a Nanodrop 2000c.

The sample is drawn from a study of shared clonotypes between healthy human individuals (TCRdb year 2020). For the study in its entirety: Two women and three men aged 18 to 49 years were included in the cohort. Different laboratories and diverse techniques were used to prepare libraries and sequence TCR repertoires, to increase sequencing depth and limit assay-specific biases. To estimate repertoire size and how much clonotypes are shared between individuals, the study performed deep sequencing of blood TCR repertoires from 4 to 6 healthy adults. Per donor, three plates each were used for CD4 naive and CD4 memory, two for CD8 naive, and one for CD8 memory. Each donor's leukapheresis produced roughly between roughly 0.85 and 9.5 billion PBMCs.

On the study overall, not on this receptor specifically: Because the study included a small number of donors, the genetic and exposure-history diversity represented was limited. Pairwise subsampling led to the expectation that sequencing depth would affect the degree of clonotype sharing among donors. Estimated clonotype richness was generally larger for naive than for memory subsets. Across a handful of donors, about 5.2% of naive CD4, approximately 4% of naive CD8, around 2.5% of memory CD4, and 0.4% of memory CD8 clonotypes were shared. Compared with non-shared clonotypes, clonotypes shared by all four sorted-subset donors had higher generation probabilities. Sampling was restricted to blood, and TCR repertoires in tissue are likely to differ from TCR repertoires in blood. Rarefaction of sorted-subset datasets indicated incomplete sequencing despite the large sequencing depth.

Using the deep immunoSEQ assay, TCR CDR3 regions were amplified from genomic DNA by multiplex PCR. For each cell subset, the extracted genomic DNA was distributed evenly across all wells of several immunoSEQ 96-well plates, and each plate served as one replicate. For sorted subsets, approximately 210 ng genomic DNA, equal to tens of thousands of T cell genomes, was loaded into each replicate PCR. Purified libraries were measured with a Qubit 3.0 fluorometer, size-checked on a Bioanalyzer 2100, and measured again with the KAPA Library Quantification kit. Every immunoSEQ 96-well plate was sequenced on a dedicated single-read 150-cycle Illumina NextSeq 550 flow cell. The study's own analysis went as follows. The immunoSEQ output contained only junctional sequences without quality scores, so filtering could not match that applied to full-length reads. To assign V/J genes and CDR3, sequences were annotated using PyIR, a Python wrapper for IgBLAST v1.9, with IMGT germline references. Reads were removed for weak V/J assignments (E-value above 1e-6), missing CDR3, stop codons, out-of-frame junctions, or ambiguous translated residues. V3J clonotypes were defined as sequences sharing the same inferred V gene, J gene, and CDR3 amino acid sequence. The percentage overlap between two repertoires was calculated by dividing the number of shared unique clonotypes by the size of the smaller repertoire. RTK rarefaction, the Chao1 estimator, and Recon v2.1 estimates of unobserved clonotypes were used to assess repertoire richness. OLGA was used to compute generation probabilities for all TCRbeta clonotypes that the gDNA method yielded from four donors. TCRdb limited this immuneACCESS table to in-frame rearrangements with V and J called. A share of clones is missing; checked studies link under half to unresolved V genes, and the rest is unexplained. For V, J and clone size, that table is used; D and trimming come from the DNA. The sample yields nearly 600,000 clones; less than 97% were counted once. The ten largest make up 0.11% of the sample.

The CDR3 measures 14 amino acids from cysteine to phenylalanine. Just CDR3 DNA is preserved here, 42 bases in frame from base 1. Trimming costs V 5 bases and J 2 bases, and their ends lie 13 bases apart. The germline V gene (reference sequence) yields LNHDA for CDR1 and SQIVND for CDR2. Sequenced: naive CD8+ T cells sorted from blood. Sample cell subset or site, as interpreted from the label and publication: CD45RA+CCR7+. The TCR was taken from a woman aged 25 to 39 in good health. This sequence uses TRBV19 and TRBJ2-7; too little of a D gene remains to name it. DNA sequence: TGTGCCAGTAGTCCACGGACGGAGACCTACGAGCAGTACTTC. This encodes CASSPRTETYEQYF.